This TCR beta chain was obtained from a study of blood T cell repertoires in COVID-19. The wider study: COVID-19 samples from acute and convalescent phases originated in the United States, Italy and Spain. PBMCs, B-cell-depleted T cells, or T cells provided the cDNA or gDNA that made up the material.

As originally analysed: Reference gene primer amplification yielded estimated nucleated cell counts. The data were produced by immunoSEQ multiplex PCR, yet TCRdb's version contains in-frame clones alone and is incomplete. V, J and clone size reflect that table, while D and trimming were determined from the DNA. The profile shows 200,000 to 250,000 clones, 70% to 90% of them singletons. Participants reported their clinical history, and cohort assignment relied on those reports. V was clipped by 3 bases and J by 4 bases, with 18 bases between them. There are 15 residues in the CDR3. The V gene's germline CDR1 is GTSNPN and CDR2 SVGIG (reference sequence).

The clonotype originates from a man aged 30 to 39 who had recovered from COVID-19. The material sequenced was PBMCs or T cells enriched from blood (not recorded which). This chain uses TRBV30 with TRBJ1-1; tentatively, D is TRBD1 (5 bases). The CDR3 nucleotides are TGTGCCTGGAGGCCGTTCGGCAGGGCCGTCACTGAAGCTTTCTTT. Its protein is CAWRPFGRAVTEAFF.